This paragraph reports one T cell receptor (beta chain). What it binds is unknown. The record originates from a study of shared clonotypes between healthy human individuals. Study-wide points: Sampling used blood alone; tissue repertoires probably differ.

CDR1 and CDR2 (germline): SGHNT, YYREEE (reference sequence). The V segment lost 4 bases and the J segment 14 bases; nucleotides outside the gene matches: 8. The CDR3 loop spans 12 amino acids. Generated by immunoSEQ multiplex PCR, the TCRdb table keeps only in-frame clones and is missing some. The data contain about 1 million clones, 65% to 75% of them seen just once; the ten biggest clones take up roughly 1.5%. The specimen sequenced was memory CD4+ T cells sorted from blood. As to subset: CD45RA-negative fraction. The rearrangement links TRBV5-4 to TRBJ1-4; TRBD1 matches at 7 bases. The clonotype originates from a man aged 18 to 29 in good health. The CDR3 region is CASSPDRVGLFF. The CDR3 DNA is TGTGCCAGCAGCCCCGACAGGGTAGGGCTGTTTTTT.